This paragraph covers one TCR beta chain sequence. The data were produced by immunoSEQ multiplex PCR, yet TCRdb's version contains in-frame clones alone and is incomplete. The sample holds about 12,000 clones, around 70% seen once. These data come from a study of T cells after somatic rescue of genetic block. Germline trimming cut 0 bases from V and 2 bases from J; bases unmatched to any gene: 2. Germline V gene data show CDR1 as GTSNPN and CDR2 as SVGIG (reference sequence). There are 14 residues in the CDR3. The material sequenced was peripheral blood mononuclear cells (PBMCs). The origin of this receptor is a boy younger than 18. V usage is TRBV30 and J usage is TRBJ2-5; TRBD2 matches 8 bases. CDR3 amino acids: CAWSVLAVQETQYF. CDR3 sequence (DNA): TGTGCCTGGAGTGTACTAGCGGTTCAAGAGACCCAGTACTTC. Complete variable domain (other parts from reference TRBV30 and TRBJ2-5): SQTIHQWPATLVQPVGSPLSLECTVEGTSNPNLYWYRQAAGRGLQLLFYSVGIGQISSEVPQNLSASRPQDRQFILSSKKLLLSDSGFYLCAWSVLAVQETQYFGPGTRLLVL.